Listed below are T cell receptor beta chains from one sample, sequenced in a study of radiotherapy plus CTLA-4 blockade in lung cancer. Data came from immunoSEQ multiplex PCR; TCRdb stores just in-frame clones and leaves some out. The sample has 50,000 or so clones; approximately 90% are singletons. Here the sequenced sample was peripheral blood, taken from a patient treated with radiotherapy plus ipilimumab. Receptors were obtained from a human donor with non-small cell lung cancer whose response to radiotherapy plus ipilimumab could not be evaluated. CDR3s include the opening cysteine and the closing phenylalanine or tryptophan. Fields, in order: clone size, V gene, D gene, J gene, CDR3 protein, CDR3 DNA. A D gene is named only where the DNA matches it firmly. Clone size is stated in some rows and not others, as once, few, many or a class when expanded.

clone_size: .; v_call: TRBV5-1; d_call: .; j_call: TRBJ2-3; cdr3_aa: CASSLGTDWQADTQYF; cdr3_nt: TGCGCCAGCAGCTTGGGGACAGACTGGCAAGCAGATACGCAGTATTTT
clone_size: .; v_call: TRBV5-4; d_call: TRBD2; j_call: TRBJ2-1; cdr3_aa: CASSSGGVAGAYNEQFF; cdr3_nt: TGTGCCAGCAGCTCGGGTGGGGTGGCGGGAGCGTACAATGAGCAGTTCTTC
clone_size: .; v_call: TRBV11-2; d_call: TRBD1; j_call: TRBJ1-2; cdr3_aa: CASRSTGSYGYTF; cdr3_nt: TGTGCCAGCAGATCGACAGGGTCCTATGGCTACACCTTC
clone_size: .; v_call: TRBV7-8; d_call: TRBD2; j_call: TRBJ2-3; cdr3_aa: CASGGRAGAADTQYF; cdr3_nt: TGTGCCAGCGGCGGGCGGGCGGGAGCGGCAGATACGCAGTATTTT
clone_size: .; v_call: TRBV6-6; d_call: .; j_call: TRBJ1-1; cdr3_aa: CASSFTFPPGITEAFF; cdr3_nt: TGTGCCAGCAGTTTTACCTTTCCTCCAGGGATCACTGAAGCTTTCTTT
clone_size: .; v_call: TRBV21-1; d_call: .; j_call: TRBJ2-1; cdr3_aa: CASRPWASGYNEQFF; cdr3_nt: TGTGCCAGCAGGCCCTGGGCTAGCGGCTACAATGAGCAGTTCTTC
clone_size: .; v_call: TRBV7-8; d_call: TRBD1; j_call: TRBJ1-2; cdr3_aa: CASSLETGRNYGYTF; cdr3_nt: TGTGCCAGCAGCTTAGAGACAGGGAGGAACTATGGCTACACCTTC
clone_size: once; v_call: TRBV5-4; d_call: TRBD1; j_call: TRBJ2-3; cdr3_aa: CASSLRGRFADTQYF; cdr3_nt: TGTGCCAGCAGCTTGAGGGGGCGATTCGCAGATACGCAGTATTTT
clone_size: .; v_call: TRBV5-1; d_call: TRBD2; j_call: TRBJ2-5; cdr3_aa: CASSLRDFRAGYGETQYF; cdr3_nt: TGCGCCAGCAGCCTCAGGGATTTTCGAGCGGGATACGGGGAGACCCAGTACTTC
clone_size: .; v_call: TRBV27; d_call: .; j_call: TRBJ1-4; cdr3_aa: CASSARLQTNEKLFF; cdr3_nt: TGTGCCAGCAGCGCGCGGTTGCAAACTAATGAAAAACTGTTTTTT
clone_size: once; v_call: TRBV19; d_call: TRBD1; j_call: TRBJ2-5; cdr3_aa: CASSTGTAWETQYF; cdr3_nt: TGTGCCAGTAGTACAGGGACAGCCTGGGAGACCCAGTACTTC
clone_size: few; v_call: TRBV12-2; d_call: .; j_call: TRBJ2-1; cdr3_aa: CASRLAGTGYNEQFF; cdr3_nt: TGTGCAAGTCGCTTAGCGGGGACAGGCTACAATGAGCAGTTCTTC
clone_size: .; v_call: TRBV10-2; d_call: TRBD2; j_call: TRBJ2-1; cdr3_aa: CASTGLAGGPKNEQFF; cdr3_nt: TGCGCCAGCACCGGACTAGCGGGAGGGCCTAAGAATGAGCAGTTCTTC
clone_size: .; v_call: TRBV30; d_call: TRBD1; j_call: TRBJ2-5; cdr3_aa: CAWRGTARMSETQYF; cdr3_nt: TGTGCCTGGAGGGGGACAGCACGCATGTCGGAGACCCAGTACTTC
clone_size: .; v_call: TRBV9; d_call: TRBD2; j_call: TRBJ2-3; cdr3_aa: CASSVGPAGGRRDTQYF; cdr3_nt: TGTGCCAGCAGCGTAGGTCCAGCGGGGGGGCGAAGAGATACGCAGTATTTT
clone_size: .; v_call: TRBV9; d_call: TRBD2; j_call: TRBJ2-3; cdr3_aa: CASSVTGLAVTDTQYF; cdr3_nt: TGTGCCAGCAGCGTAACCGGACTAGCAGTCACAGATACGCAGTATTTT
clone_size: .; v_call: TRBV4-3; d_call: TRBD1; j_call: TRBJ1-2; cdr3_aa: CASSQVQGRDYGYTF; cdr3_nt: TGCGCCAGCAGCCAAGTACAGGGGCGAGACTATGGCTACACCTTC
clone_size: .; v_call: TRBV6-1; d_call: TRBD2; j_call: TRBJ2-7; cdr3_aa: CASSEARGGAYEQYF; cdr3_nt: TGTGCCAGCAGTGAAGCCCGGGGGGGCGCCTACGAGCAGTACTTC
clone_size: .; v_call: TRBV29-1; d_call: TRBD1; j_call: TRBJ2-5; cdr3_aa: CSVGGTGGREETQYF; cdr3_nt: TGCAGCGTGGGGGGGACAGGGGGTCGGGAAGAGACCCAGTACTTC
clone_size: few; v_call: TRBV7-2; d_call: .; j_call: TRBJ2-3; cdr3_aa: CASSLPPTDTQYF; cdr3_nt: TGTGCCAGCAGCCTCCCCCCGACAGATACGCAGTATTTT
clone_size: .; v_call: TRBV28; d_call: .; j_call: TRBJ1-2; cdr3_aa: CASSTPGLYGYIF; cdr3_nt: TGTGCCAGCAGCACCCCAGGACTCTATGGCTACATCTTC
clone_size: .; v_call: TRBV2; d_call: .; j_call: TRBJ1-6; cdr3_aa: CASSREGPGGNSPLHF; cdr3_nt: TGTGCCAGCAGTAGGGAGGGACCCGGGGGTAATTCACCCCTCCACTTT
clone_size: .; v_call: TRBV19; d_call: TRBD1; j_call: TRBJ1-4; cdr3_aa: CATADRGIEKLFF; cdr3_nt: TGTGCCACTGCGGACAGGGGGATTGAAAAACTGTTTTTT
clone_size: .; v_call: TRBV6-1; d_call: .; j_call: TRBJ1-2; cdr3_aa: CASTRTLGAYGYTF; cdr3_nt: TGTGCCAGCACCCGGACCCTGGGGGCTTATGGCTACACCTTC
clone_size: .; v_call: TRBV28; d_call: TRBD1; j_call: TRBJ2-7; cdr3_aa: CASSTTGGSSYEQYF; cdr3_nt: TGTGCCAGCAGTACCACAGGGGGCAGCTCCTACGAGCAGTACTTC
clone_size: .; v_call: TRBV5-4; d_call: TRBD1; j_call: TRBJ1-1; cdr3_aa: CASRIQGSTEAFF; cdr3_nt: TGTGCCAGCAGAATACAGGGGAGCACTGAAGCTTTCTTT
clone_size: .; v_call: TRBV29-1; d_call: TRBD1; j_call: TRBJ2-7; cdr3_aa: CSVRQGWGYEQYF; cdr3_nt: TGCAGCGTGCGACAGGGATGGGGCTACGAGCAGTACTTC
clone_size: .; v_call: TRBV10-3; d_call: .; j_call: TRBJ2-2; cdr3_aa: CAISERSVRDTGELFF; cdr3_nt: TGTGCCATCAGTGAGAGGTCGGTTCGGGACACCGGGGAGCTGTTTTTT
clone_size: .; v_call: TRBV2; d_call: TRBD1; j_call: TRBJ1-1; cdr3_aa: CASRTQGGNTEAFF; cdr3_nt: TGTGCCAGCAGGACACAGGGGGGGAACACTGAAGCTTTCTTT
clone_size: .; v_call: TRBV7-2; d_call: TRBD1; j_call: TRBJ1-2; cdr3_aa: CASSPGQGVAYGYTF; cdr3_nt: TGTGCCAGCAGCCCAGGACAGGGCGTCGCCTATGGCTACACCTTC
clone_size: .; v_call: TRBV5-6; d_call: TRBD1; j_call: TRBJ2-5; cdr3_aa: CASSEGQGGETQYF; cdr3_nt: TGTGCCAGCAGTGAGGGACAGGGGGGAGAGACCCAGTACTTC
clone_size: .; v_call: TRBV4-1; d_call: TRBD2; j_call: TRBJ2-7; cdr3_aa: CASSQGGLAGGYYEQYF; cdr3_nt: TGCGCCAGCAGCCAAGGTGGACTAGCGGGTGGATACTACGAGCAGTACTTC
clone_size: .; v_call: TRBV9; d_call: TRBD2; j_call: TRBJ2-1; cdr3_aa: CASSAPLGLAGGSSYNEQFF; cdr3_nt: TGTGCCAGCAGCGCCCCTTTGGGGCTAGCGGGGGGCAGCTCCTACAATGAGCAGTTCTTC
clone_size: .; v_call: TRBV5-1; d_call: .; j_call: TRBJ1-5; cdr3_aa: CASSLVGIGGNQPQHF; cdr3_nt: TGCGCCAGCAGCTTGGTAGGAATCGGGGGCAATCAGCCCCAGCATTTT
clone_size: .; v_call: TRBV19; d_call: TRBD1; j_call: TRBJ1-2; cdr3_aa: CATKGQGAAYGYTF; cdr3_nt: TGTGCCACCAAGGGACAGGGGGCTGCCTATGGCTACACCTTC
clone_size: .; v_call: TRBV5-6; d_call: .; j_call: TRBJ2-1; cdr3_aa: CASSWDNYNEQFF; cdr3_nt: TGTGCCAGCAGTTGGGACAATTACAATGAGCAGTTCTTC
clone_size: .; v_call: TRBV11-2; d_call: .; j_call: TRBJ2-1; cdr3_aa: CASNDWRRDEQFF; cdr3_nt: TGTGCCAGCAACGATTGGAGGAGAGATGAGCAGTTCTTC
clone_size: .; v_call: TRBV7-2; d_call: .; j_call: TRBJ1-2; cdr3_aa: CASSPQRGARGYTF; cdr3_nt: TGTGCCAGCAGCCCCCAGCGGGGGGCGCGAGGCTACACCTTC
clone_size: .; v_call: TRBV7-2; d_call: TRBD2; j_call: TRBJ2-3; cdr3_aa: CASSFQSGRTDTQYF; cdr3_nt: TGTGCCAGCAGCTTTCAGAGCGGGAGAACAGATACGCAGTATTTT
clone_size: .; v_call: TRBV2; d_call: TRBD2; j_call: TRBJ2-5; cdr3_aa: CASKHGTSGETQYF; cdr3_nt: TGTGCCAGCAAACACGGGACTAGCGGTGAGACCCAGTACTTC
clone_size: .; v_call: TRBV11-2; d_call: TRBD1; j_call: TRBJ2-7; cdr3_aa: CASSPGTGGFYEQYF; cdr3_nt: TGTGCCAGCAGTCCCGGGACAGGGGGCTTTTACGAGCAGTACTTC
clone_size: once; v_call: TRBV6-5; d_call: .; j_call: TRBJ2-1; cdr3_aa: CASSPGRRGEQFF; cdr3_nt: TGTGCCAGCAGCCCCGGACGGAGGGGTGAGCAGTTCTTC
clone_size: .; v_call: TRBV21-1; d_call: .; j_call: TRBJ1-1; cdr3_aa: CASSKGPLTWPNTEAFF; cdr3_nt: TGTGCCAGCAGCAAGGGCCCCCTTACATGGCCCAACACTGAAGCTTTCTTT
clone_size: .; v_call: TRBV2; d_call: TRBD1; j_call: TRBJ2-7; cdr3_aa: CATWDRGYEQYF; cdr3_nt: TGTGCCACCTGGGACAGGGGCTACGAGCAGTACTTC
clone_size: once; v_call: TRBV2; d_call: .; j_call: TRBJ2-7; cdr3_aa: CASSEALVGAYEQYF; cdr3_nt: TGTGCCAGCAGTGAAGCGCTTGTGGGCGCCTACGAGCAGTACTTC
clone_size: .; v_call: TRBV6-5; d_call: TRBD1; j_call: TRBJ2-5; cdr3_aa: CASRGGTGGMGTQYF; cdr3_nt: TGTGCCAGCAGGGGAGGGACAGGGGGCATGGGGACCCAGTACTTC
clone_size: .; v_call: TRBV6-1; d_call: TRBD1; j_call: TRBJ1-2; cdr3_aa: CASSTGNYGYTF; cdr3_nt: TGTGCCAGCTCGACAGGGAACTATGGCTACACCTTC
clone_size: .; v_call: TRBV28; d_call: TRBD1; j_call: TRBJ1-2; cdr3_aa: CASSDPMDRGGYGYTF; cdr3_nt: TGTGCCAGCTCAGATCCCATGGACAGGGGGGGATATGGCTACACCTTC
clone_size: .; v_call: TRBV7-9; d_call: TRBD2; j_call: TRBJ2-7; cdr3_aa: CASTPVAGSEQYF; cdr3_nt: TGTGCCAGCACCCCGGTAGCGGGGAGCGAGCAGTACTTC
clone_size: .; v_call: TRBV6-1; d_call: TRBD1; j_call: TRBJ2-5; cdr3_aa: CASGRTGRETQYF; cdr3_nt: TGTGCCAGCGGAAGGACAGGGCGGGAGACCCAGTACTTC
clone_size: .; v_call: TRBV19; d_call: TRBD2; j_call: TRBJ2-1; cdr3_aa: CASSPLAGDPNEQFF; cdr3_nt: TGTGCCAGTAGTCCACTAGCGGGAGATCCAAATGAGCAGTTCTTC
clone_size: once; v_call: TRBV6-5; d_call: .; j_call: TRBJ1-5; cdr3_aa: CASKTGVSNQPQHF; cdr3_nt: TGTGCCAGCAAAACCGGGGTCAGCAATCAGCCCCAGCATTTT
clone_size: few; v_call: TRBV5-6; d_call: TRBD1; j_call: TRBJ1-1; cdr3_aa: CASSLGQGGQAFF; cdr3_nt: TGTGCCAGCAGCTTGGGGCAGGGGGGACAAGCTTTCTTT
clone_size: .; v_call: TRBV7-2; d_call: TRBD2; j_call: TRBJ2-1; cdr3_aa: CASSRRTSGVNYNEQFF; cdr3_nt: TGTGCCAGCAGCCGCCGGACTAGCGGGGTGAACTACAATGAGCAGTTCTTC
clone_size: .; v_call: TRBV5-8; d_call: .; j_call: TRBJ1-1; cdr3_aa: CASSWTSVTEAFF; cdr3_nt: TGTGCCAGCAGCTGGACATCTGTCACTGAAGCTTTCTTT
clone_size: few; v_call: TRBV4-1; d_call: .; j_call: TRBJ2-5; cdr3_aa: CASSQFAASEETQYF; cdr3_nt: TGCGCCAGCAGCCAATTTGCGGCCAGTGAAGAGACCCAGTACTTC
clone_size: .; v_call: TRBV11-2; d_call: .; j_call: TRBJ2-1; cdr3_aa: CASSGGRGYNEQFF; cdr3_nt: TGTGCCAGCAGCGGGGGCAGGGGATACAATGAGCAGTTCTTC
clone_size: few; v_call: TRBV6-1; d_call: .; j_call: TRBJ2-7; cdr3_aa: CASREWGGRSYEQYF; cdr3_nt: TGTGCCAGCAGGGAGTGGGGAGGACGCTCCTACGAGCAGTACTTC
clone_size: .; v_call: TRBV9; d_call: TRBD1; j_call: TRBJ1-6; cdr3_aa: CASSGGQGTYNSPLHF; cdr3_nt: TGTGCCAGCAGCGGGGGACAGGGGACCTATAATTCACCCCTCCACTTT
clone_size: .; v_call: TRBV7-6; d_call: .; j_call: TRBJ1-1; cdr3_aa: CASSLRGGFDTEAFF; cdr3_nt: TGTGCCAGCAGCCTAAGGGGGGGATTCGATACTGAAGCTTTCTTT